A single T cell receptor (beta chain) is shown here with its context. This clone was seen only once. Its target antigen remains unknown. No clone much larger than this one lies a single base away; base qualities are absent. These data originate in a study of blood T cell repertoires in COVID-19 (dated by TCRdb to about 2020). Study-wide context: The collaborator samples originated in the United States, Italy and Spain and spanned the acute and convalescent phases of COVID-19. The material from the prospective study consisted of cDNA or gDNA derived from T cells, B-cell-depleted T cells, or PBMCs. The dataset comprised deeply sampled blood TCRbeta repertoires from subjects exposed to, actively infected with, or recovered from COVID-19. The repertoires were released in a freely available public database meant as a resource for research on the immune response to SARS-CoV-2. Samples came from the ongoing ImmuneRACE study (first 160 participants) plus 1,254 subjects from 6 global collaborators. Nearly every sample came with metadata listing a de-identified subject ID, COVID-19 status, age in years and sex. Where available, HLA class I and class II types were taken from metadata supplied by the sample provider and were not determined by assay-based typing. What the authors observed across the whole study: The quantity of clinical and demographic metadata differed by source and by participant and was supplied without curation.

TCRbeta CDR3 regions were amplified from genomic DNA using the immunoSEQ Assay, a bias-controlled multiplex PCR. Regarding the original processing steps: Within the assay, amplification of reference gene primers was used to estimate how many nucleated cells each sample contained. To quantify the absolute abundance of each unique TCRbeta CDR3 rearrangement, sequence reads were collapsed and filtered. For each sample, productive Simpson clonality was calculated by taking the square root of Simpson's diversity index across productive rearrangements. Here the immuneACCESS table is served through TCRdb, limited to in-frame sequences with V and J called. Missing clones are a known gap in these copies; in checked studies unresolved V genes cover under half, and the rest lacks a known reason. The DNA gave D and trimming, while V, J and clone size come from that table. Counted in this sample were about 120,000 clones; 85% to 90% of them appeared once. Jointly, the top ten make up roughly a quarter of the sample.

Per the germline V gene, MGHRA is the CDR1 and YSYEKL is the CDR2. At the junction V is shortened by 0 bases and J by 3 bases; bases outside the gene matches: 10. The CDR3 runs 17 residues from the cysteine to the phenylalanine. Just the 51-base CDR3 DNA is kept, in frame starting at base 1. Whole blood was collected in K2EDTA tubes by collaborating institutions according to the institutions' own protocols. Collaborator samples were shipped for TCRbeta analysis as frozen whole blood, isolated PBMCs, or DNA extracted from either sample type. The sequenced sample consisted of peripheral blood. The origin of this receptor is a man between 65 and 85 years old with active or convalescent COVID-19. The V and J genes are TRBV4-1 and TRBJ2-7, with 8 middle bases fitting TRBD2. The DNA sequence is TGCGCCAGCAGCCAAGATCAGGGAGCTAGCGGGCTCTACGAGCAGTACTTC. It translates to CASSQDQGASGLYEQYF.